Here is one TCR beta chain with its context. What it recognizes is unknown. Trimming removed 9 bases at V and 4 bases at J, with 12 bases between. Germline CDR1 reads KGHDR; CDR2 reads SFDVKD. The CDR3 length is 13 residues. The sample comes from a study of T-cell memory formation after mild COVID-19. Background on the study: Across donors, TCR clusters were largely donor specific. General observations from the study: Day 15 to 85 contracting clones showed balanced CD4/CD8; later expanders leaned CD4+. Certain responding clones were present in pre-infection memory, suggesting participation of cross-reactive memory.

TCRdb redid the calling of the 5' RACE reads with MiXCR, one entry per CDR3 protein. The sample lists 400,000 or so distinct CDR3 sequences; around 20% were seen once. This sequence was found in an adult woman who had mild COVID-19 (a few samples of this study predate the infection). Cell type and time point are not known. The V gene is TRBV24-1, the J gene TRBJ2-1; TRBD1 might be the D (5 bases). The sequencing input was PBMCs or a T cell subset sorted from them (not recorded which). CDR3 in DNA: TGTGCCACCGGTTTTCAGGGTTACAATGAGCAGTTCTTC. This gives the protein CATGFQGYNEQFF.